The 26 T cell receptor beta chains reported below all come from one sample, sequenced in a study of metastatic and nonmetastatic thyroid tumors (dated by TCRdb to about 2020). The library was obtained by PCR. TCRdb records Illumina HiSeq 4000 as the sequencer. TCRdb reprocessing: public reads trimmed at Q25 with fastp, clones called with MiXCR, in-frame beta chains kept. This sample holds just under 20,000 clones; roughly 23% were observed only once. The top ten hold under 11% of the sample. No patient had received any treatment before thyroid surgery. The sequencing input was tumor tissue. All receptors derive from a male donor with papillary thyroid cancer or a benign thyroid nodule (not recorded which). Some clones in this sample may be carry-over from other donors' samples.

In its sample, this clone ranks as medium-sized (0.01 to 0.1%). The CDR3 protein is CASSYGASYNEQFF. CDR3 in DNA: TGTGCCAGCAGTTACGGTGCGTCCTACAATGAGCAGTTCTTC. The rearrangement uses TRBV6-6 and TRBJ2-1; D is unclear. Germline values: CDR1 MNHNY, CDR2 SVGAGI (reference sequence). V was pared by 2 bases and J by 1 base, with 6 bases between. The CDR3 has 14 amino acids.

This clone came up many times. This sequence joins TRBV7-3 and TRBJ2-2, with D possibly TRBD1 on 6 matching bases. The CDR3 is 16 amino acids. The germline V gene encodes CDR1 SGHTA and CDR2 FQGTGA. The germline V and J ends were trimmed by 6 bases and 0 bases, with 14 bases remaining between them. CDR3: CASSRDRHANTGELFF. Here the CDR3 DNA reads TGTGCCAGCAGTCGAGACAGGCACGCGAACACCGGGGAGCTGTTTTTT. The full variable domain, its missing parts supplied by reference TRBV7-3 and TRBJ2-2, is GAGVSQTPSNKVTEKGKYVELRCDPISGHTALYWYRQSLGQGPEFLIYFQGTGAADDSGLPNDRFFAVRPEGSVSTLKIQRTERGDSAVYLCASSRDRHANTGELFFGEGSRLTVL.

This clone was found many times. V is TRBV10-3 and J is TRBJ2-5, with TRBD2 as a possible D gene (5 bases). Germline values: CDR1 ENHRY, CDR2 SYGVKD. The length of the CDR3 is 14 residues. Trimming pared 0 bases from V and 1 base from J, leaving 6 bases between. The CDR3 protein is CAISESGGQETQYF. CDR3 DNA sequence: TGTGCCATCAGTGAGTCTGGAGGCCAAGAGACCCAGTACTTC.

By share, this clone counts as medium-sized. V and J are TRBV28 and TRBJ2-7; D is uncertain. The CDR3 contains 15 residues. V shed 2 bases and J shed 0 bases, with 11 bases lying between them. The V gene's germline CDR1 is MDHEN and CDR2 SYDVKM. This CDR3 reads CASSLDPQSSYEQYF. The DNA for the CDR3 is TGTGCCAGCAGTTTAGATCCACAATCCTCCTACGAGCAGTACTTC.

The gene calls are TRBV28 and TRBJ2-7, with 8 bases lining up with TRBD2. The length of the CDR3 is 13 residues. The V gene end was trimmed by 6 bases and the J gene end by 3 bases; junction bases not matched to a gene: 4. Germline assignment: CDR1 MDHEN and CDR2 SYDVKM. This CDR3 is CASSNSGSYEQYF. Written as DNA, the CDR3 is TGTGCCAGCAGCAACAGCGGGAGCTACGAGCAGTACTTC.

This clone was seen at least ten times. The V gene is TRBV20-1, the J gene TRBJ2-7; 7 nucleotides match TRBD2. With V trimmed by 6 bases and J by 4 bases, 3 bases remained unmatched. Germline-derived CDR1 and CDR2 are DFQATT and SNEGSKA (reference sequence). The CDR3 extends over 11 amino acids. The DNA for the CDR3 is TGCAGTGCACCTAGCGGTTACGAGCAGTACTTC. Translation: CSAPSGYEQYF.

This clone was seen only a few times. The V call is TRBV6-4, the J call TRBJ2-7, with 10 bases fitting TRBD2. The CDR3 has 15 residues. Germline values: CDR1 MRHNA, CDR2 SNTAGT. The junction had 8 bases not matched to a gene; V was cut back by 9 bases and J by 0 bases. This CDR3 is CASSPASGSSYEQYF. CDR3 bases: TGTGCCAGTTCCCCAGCTAGCGGGAGCTCCTACGAGCAGTACTTC.

The sample holds many counts of this clone. The J gene is TRBJ1-1, the V gene TRBV3-1, with D possibly TRBD1 on 5 matching bases. Looked up from germline, CDR1 is LGHDT and CDR2 is YNNKEL (reference sequence). V was trimmed by 3 bases and J by 8 bases, leaving 16 bases between them. The CDR3 is 14 amino acids. The CDR3 bases are TGTGCCAGCAGCCACCAATTAACAGGCTGGGAAGCTTTCTTT. Translating gives CASSHQLTGWEAFF.

As for this clone: A much more abundant neighbour one base away suggests this may be a read error. Within the sample, other DNA sequences also encode this same CDR3. The CDR3 DNA sequence: TGTGCCAGCAGTTTAGGACAGTCAACCAATGAAAAACTGTTTTTT. This codes for CASSLGQSTNEKLFF. The rearrangement links TRBV28 to TRBJ1-4, with D possibly matching TRBD1 (6 bases). The CDR3 length is 15 residues. Germline lookup yields CDR1 MDHEN and CDR2 SYDVKM.

This clone was detected ten times or more. The V and J genes are TRBV12-3 or TRBV12-4 and TRBJ1-2, with D maybe TRBD1 (5 bases). V was clipped by 6 bases and J by 3 bases, with 11 bases between them. This CDR3 contains 13 residues. The CDR3 spells CASSPGEDYGYTF. CDR3 DNA sequence: TGTGCCAGCAGCCCGGGGGAGGACTATGGCTACACCTTC.

In its sample, this clone is medium-sized. This chain joins TRBV19 and TRBJ1-5; D unresolved. With 6 bases removed from V and 6 bases from J, the gap between germline ends came to 18 bases. This CDR3 region has 15 residues. Germline V lookup: CDR1 LNHDA, CDR2 SQIVND (reference sequence). CDR3 sequence (DNA): TGTGCCAGTAGGGGGATAACTAGGCTTAGTCAGCCCCAGCATTTT. Translation: CASRGITRLSQPQHF.

The CDR3 region has the DNA TGTGCCAGCAGCTACCGGACAGAAAACTACGAGCAGTACTTC. It translates to CASSYRTENYEQYF. The V call is TRBV13, the J call TRBJ2-7; perhaps TRBD1 as D (6 bases). CDR1 PRHDT and CDR2 FYEKMQ come from the germline V gene (reference sequence). The CDR3 has 14 residues. V was shortened by 4 bases and J by 3 bases, with 13 bases between the two germline ends.

This clone was seen many times. V usage is TRBV29-1 and J usage is TRBJ1-1; a weak D match, TRBD1 (6 bases). The CDR3 sequence is 12 residues long. Germline V gene lookup returns CDR1 SQVTM and CDR2 ANQGSEA. Between the trimmed V and J ends, which lost 5 bases and 2 bases, there was a span of 9 bases. The CDR3 DNA follows: TGCAGCGTTAGGACAGATAACACTGAAGCTTTCTTT. Its translation is CSVRTDNTEAFF.

This clone has ten or more counts. CDR3 amino acids: CASSPGLAGGDTQYF. CDR3 DNA: TGTGCCAGCAGTCCTGGACTAGCGGGGGGAGATACGCAGTATTTT. V is TRBV28 and J is TRBJ2-3; 14 bases are a match to TRBD2. This CDR3 has 15 residues. V trimming: 5 bases; J trimming: 5 bases; junction bases outside the gene matches: 3. Germline V CDR1 and CDR2: MDHEN, SYDVKM.

This clone was observed many times. V and J are TRBV20-1 and TRBJ2-7; 8 nucleotides agree with TRBD2. CDR1 and CDR2 from the germline V gene are DFQATT and SNEGSKA (reference sequence). The CDR3 covers 14 residues. V lost 5 bases, J lost 1 base, and 7 bases stayed unmatched. The CDR3 reads CSARPGTSSYEQYF. As DNA, the CDR3 is TGCAGTGCTCGTCCCGGGACTAGTTCCTACGAGCAGTACTTC.

This clone was seen many times. The V call is TRBV2, the J call TRBJ1-5; weak D call: TRBD1 (6 bases). CDR3 length equals 13 residues. The V end lost 8 bases, the J end lost 8 bases, and 16 bases lay between the germline ends. Germline values: CDR1 SNHLY, CDR2 FYNNEI. This CDR3 reads CASQSRTVEPQHF. Here the CDR3 DNA reads TGTGCCAGCCAAAGCAGGACAGTTGAGCCCCAGCATTTT.

This clone was observed at least ten times. The chain employs TRBV15 and TRBJ1-2; 7 bases align to TRBD1. V lost 2 bases and J lost 2; bases outside the gene matches: 8. The CDR3 is made up of 16 amino acids. Germline lookup yields CDR1 LNHNV and CDR2 YYDKDF (reference sequence). This CDR3 reads CATSRQLTGTNYGYTF. The CDR3 bases are TGTGCCACCAGCAGACAATTGACAGGGACGAACTATGGCTACACCTTC.

This clone came up many times. This may stem from a read error, because a much larger clone lies one nucleotide away. This likely comes from a read error, as the CDR3 has no conserved phenylalanine or tryptophan at its end. Other DNA variants within this sample encode the same CDR3. The chain joins TRBV6-1 to TRBJ2-1; the match to TRBD2 covers 7 bases. The CDR3 extends over 15 amino acids. Trimming removed 5 bases from V and 6 bases from J; junction bases left unmatched: 10. The germline V gene encodes CDR1 MNHNS and CDR2 SASEGT. The CDR3: CASSTDTGEGNEQFL. CDR3 nucleotides: TGTGCCAGCAGTACGGATACTGGGGAGGGCAATGAGCAGTTCCTC.

CDR3 nucleotides: TGTGCCAGCAGTGAAGGACAGGAGAACACTGAAGCTTTCTTT. Its translation is CASSEGQENTEAFF. The genes are TRBV6-1 and TRBJ1-1; D may be TRBD1 (6 bases). CDR3 length: 14 residues. Germline CDR1 reads MNHNS; CDR2 reads SASEGT. V gave up 1 base and J gave up 1 base, with 7 bases separating them.

The chain carries TRBV6-1 and TRBJ1-4; the D is unclear. The CDR3 is made up of 12 amino acids. Deletions cut 7 bases from V and 7 bases from J, with 10 bases between. The V gene's germline CDR1 is MNHNS and CDR2 SASEGT. As DNA, the CDR3 is TGTGCCAGCAAGGATGCGGGTGAAAAACTGTTTTTT. It yields the protein CASKDAGEKLFF.

This clone has at least ten counts. The chain recombines TRBV19 with TRBJ2-3; TRBD2 agrees at 7 bases. The CDR3 extends over 16 amino acids. The germline CDR1 and CDR2 sequences are LNHDA and SQIVND (reference sequence). V dropped 6 bases and J dropped 3; count of bases not matched to a gene: 12. The CDR3, as DNA: TGTGCCAGTAGCCCCGCCGGGACTACCAGGACAGATACGCAGTATTTT. It codes for CASSPAGTTRTDTQYF.

The J gene is TRBJ2-5, the V gene TRBV11-2; D is unclear. The CDR3 covers 12 residues. Trimming shortened V by 3 bases and J by 1 base, and 3 bases separated the two germline ends. Per the germline V gene, CDR1 is SGHAT and CDR2 is FQNNGV. CDR3 residues: CASSLGQETQYF. In DNA, the CDR3 is TGTGCCAGCAGCTTGGGCCAAGAGACCCAGTACTTC.

This clone appeared many times. The rearrangement links TRBV3-1 to TRBJ2-1; unclear D gene. Per the germline V gene, CDR1 is LGHDT and CDR2 is YNNKEL (reference sequence). This CDR3 comprises 15 residues. The V and J ends lost 0 bases and 3 bases respectively, with 9 bases between them. Here the CDR3 reads CASSQDIAYYNEQFF. In nucleotides, the CDR3 is TGTGCCAGCAGCCAAGATATTGCCTACTACAATGAGCAGTTCTTC.

In regard to this clone: The CDR3 does not end in the conserved phenylalanine or tryptophan, so this is likely a read error. The chain joins TRBV5-1 to TRBJ2-3; TRBD2 aligns across 14 bases. The CDR3 has 15 residues. The V gene end was trimmed by 7 bases and the J gene end by 4 bases; junction bases not matched to a gene: 5. The germline gives CDR1 SGHRS, CDR2 YFSETQ. For the CDR3, the DNA is TGCGCCAGCGAGCCGGGACTAGCGGGGGCAGATACGCAGTATAGT. It codes for CASEPGLAGADTQYS.

This clone was observed at least ten times. The V gene is TRBV24-1, the J gene TRBJ2-1, with 15 bases fitting TRBD2. The CDR3 spans 17 residues. The germline CDR1 and CDR2 sequences are KGHDR and SFDVKD. V lost 6 bases and J lost 6; bases outside the gene matches: 8. For the CDR3, the DNA is TGTGCCACCAGTACGTCAAGGACTAGCGGGAGGGTCAATGAGCAGTTCTTC. Its protein product is CATSTSRTSGRVNEQFF.

In its sample, this clone was seen many times. The genes are TRBV27 and TRBJ1-2; 10 bases fit TRBD1. This CDR3 contains 16 residues. V gave up 6 bases and J gave up 4 bases; unmatched junction bases: 11. CDR1 and CDR2 (germline): MNHEY, SMNVEV (reference sequence). CDR3 region: CASRVGDRGPSYGYTF. The CDR3 nucleotides read TGTGCCAGCAGAGTAGGGGACAGGGGACCAAGCTATGGCTACACCTTC.